This record looks at one T cell receptor beta chain sequence and its context. V was shortened by 10 bases and J by 4 bases, with 18 bases between the two germline ends. The CDR3 runs 14 residues. The germline gives CDR1 ENHRY, CDR2 SYGVKD. This record comes from a study of blood T cells in healthy people across ages. Across the study: Template switching captured about one barcoded beta molecule per two T cells.

Combining a sample-barcoded 5' primer with a J-beta primer mix, a second PCR ran for roughly 7 to 12 cycles. Each CDR3 protein is one row after TCRdb ran MiXCR on the 5' RACE reads. Among 650,000 to 1,000,000 distinct CDR3 sequences listed, roughly 40% were seen once. Every donor gave 7.5 to 10 milliliters of peripheral blood. The source is a man between 18 and 35 years old in good health. The chain links TRBV10-3 to TRBJ2-3; D is possibly TRBD1 (6 bases). The sample comprised blood. The CDR3 loop is CATFTGFTSDTQYF. CDR3 nucleotides: TGTGCCACCTTCACAGGGTTCACCTCAGATACGCAGTATTTT.